This T cell receptor beta chain was recovered during a study of cytomegalovirus exposure and HLA in healthy donors. Broader study findings: The authors later linked a missense DCLRE1C variant to TCR beta V- and J-gene trimming. Reported results showed that the classifier diagnosed cytomegalovirus status with high specificity and sensitivity. Rarity characterized most TCR sequences, yet some public TCRs appeared in many donors. The authors assumed roughly uniform sequencing depth across donors for presence/absence analyses.

The primer mix had 60 Vbeta and 13 Jbeta primers. Generated by immunoSEQ multiplex PCR, the TCRdb table keeps only in-frame clones and is missing some. The table records under 200,000 clones, over 75% of them present only once. Comments on this clone: The antigen is unknown.

Germline CDR1 reads LGHNA; CDR2 reads YSLEER. This CDR3 spans 17 amino acids. V was shortened by 2 bases and J by 0 bases, with 13 bases between the two germline ends. The TCR originated in a woman between 45 and 65 years old in good health and CMV-seronegative. The sample taken for sequencing was PBMCs. The chain is built from TRBV4-3 and TRBJ1-4, with D maybe TRBD1 (5 bases). The CDR3 sequence is CASSQSPLGATNEKLFF. CDR3 nucleotide sequence: TGCGCCAGCAGCCAAAGCCCCCTAGGGGCAACTAATGAAAAACTGTTTTTT.